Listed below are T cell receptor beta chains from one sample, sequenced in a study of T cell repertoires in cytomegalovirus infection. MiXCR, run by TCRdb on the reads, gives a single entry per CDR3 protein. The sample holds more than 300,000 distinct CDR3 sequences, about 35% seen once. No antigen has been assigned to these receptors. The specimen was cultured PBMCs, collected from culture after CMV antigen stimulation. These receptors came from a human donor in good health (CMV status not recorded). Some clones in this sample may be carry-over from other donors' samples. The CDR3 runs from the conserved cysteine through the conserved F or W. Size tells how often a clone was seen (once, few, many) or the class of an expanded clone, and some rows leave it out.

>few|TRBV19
CASSMVRTSGANVLTF
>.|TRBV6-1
CASSYPGLAGGYNEQFF
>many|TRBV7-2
CASSQVEGVNQPQHF
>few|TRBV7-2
CASSLARGRAQKGELFF
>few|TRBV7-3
CASSFSGGLITDTQYF
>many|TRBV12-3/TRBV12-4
CASSRPGNEQFF
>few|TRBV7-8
CASSLLGASGSRVSYNEQFF
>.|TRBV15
CATSMRQGLEAFF
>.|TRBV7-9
CASSLQDRATEAFF
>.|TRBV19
CASRPDDRGAEAFF
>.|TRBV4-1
CASSQPQGFTYNEQFF
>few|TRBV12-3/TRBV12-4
CASTSTGTGEAFF
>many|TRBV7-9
CATHLREGNTEAFF
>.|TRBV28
CASSLPWPGTGSYEQYF
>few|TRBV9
CASSVRLAGELTGELFF
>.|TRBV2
CASSVQGAKETQYF
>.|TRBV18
CASSPGPHNEQFF
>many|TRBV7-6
CASSLPGLAGALGDYNEQFF
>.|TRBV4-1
CASSQDNTGRVHNEQFF
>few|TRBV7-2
CASSLNRQGSIQPQHF
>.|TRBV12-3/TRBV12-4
CASSSLGLAGGALYEQYF
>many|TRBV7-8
CASSSPGTGSYEQYF
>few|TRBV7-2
CASSFEGDTGELFF
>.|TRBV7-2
CASSLNSGETQYF
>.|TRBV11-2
CASSLVRTWGYTF
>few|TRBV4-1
CASSQDFLAGFYEQYF
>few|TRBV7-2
CASSPQSETQYF
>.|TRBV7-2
CASSSTPATYNEQFF
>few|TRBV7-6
CASSPTSSGVDTQYF
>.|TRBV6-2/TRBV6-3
CASTRLGQGSYEQYF
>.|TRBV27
CASSDVPDEQFF
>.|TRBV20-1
CSASAKRGSLREDGYTF
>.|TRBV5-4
CASNWQGATDTQYF